This TCR beta chain came from a study of blood T cell repertoires in COVID-19. About the study: Collection of acute and convalescent COVID-19 samples took place in the United States, Italy and Spain. PBMCs, B-cell-depleted T cells, or T cells were the source of the cDNA or gDNA that made up the material.

This CDR3 is 15 amino acids long. Looked up from germline, CDR1 is SGDLS and CDR2 is YYNGEE. Trimming removed 0 bases at V and 7 bases at J, with 13 bases between. Source study methods: From reference gene primer amplification, estimates of nucleated cell counts were derived. Method: immunoSEQ multiplex PCR; TCRdb's copy keeps in-frame clones and lacks some. V and J calls and clone size are those listed in that table; D and trimming were worked out from the DNA. The data show roughly 200,000 clones, 80% to 90% seen once. The origin of this receptor is a man aged 60-69 years who had recovered from COVID-19. The sample was peripheral blood. The chain combines TRBV9 with TRBJ1-4; D is ambiguous. The CDR3 sequence is CASSVGESGGEKLFF. CDR3 DNA: TGTGCCAGCAGCGTAGGAGAGTCTGGCGGTGAAAAACTGTTTTTT.